This T cell receptor beta chain was recorded in a study of blood T cell repertoires in COVID-19. Study context: T cells, B-cell-depleted T cells, or PBMCs supplied cDNA or gDNA.

Trimming shortened V by 2 bases and J by 3 bases, and 11 bases separated the two germline ends. The length of the CDR3 is 14 residues. Germline V lookup: CDR1 MNHNS, CDR2 SASEGT. Study processing details: Nucleated cell counts were estimated from reference gene primer amplification. The repertoire was sequenced with immunoSEQ multiplex PCR; TCRdb's copy has only in-frame clones and lacks some. Clone size and V and J calls were adopted from that table, with D and trimming inferred from the DNA. The table lists under 300,000 clones, roughly 87% of them singletons. All enrollees were roughly 18 to 89 years old and from roughly 26 US areas. Cohort assignment relied on participant-reported clinical history. As regards this clone: This sample also contains other DNA sequences that code for the same CDR3.

Sequenced material: PBMCs or T cells enriched from blood (not recorded which). This chain connects TRBV6-1 to TRBJ2-7; D is possibly TRBD2 (6 bases). The clonotype was recovered from a woman aged 30 to 39 who had recovered from COVID-19. The DNA of the CDR3 is TGTGCCAGCAGTGAAAGGGACTCATACTACGAGCAGTACTTC. As protein: CASSERDSYYEQYF.